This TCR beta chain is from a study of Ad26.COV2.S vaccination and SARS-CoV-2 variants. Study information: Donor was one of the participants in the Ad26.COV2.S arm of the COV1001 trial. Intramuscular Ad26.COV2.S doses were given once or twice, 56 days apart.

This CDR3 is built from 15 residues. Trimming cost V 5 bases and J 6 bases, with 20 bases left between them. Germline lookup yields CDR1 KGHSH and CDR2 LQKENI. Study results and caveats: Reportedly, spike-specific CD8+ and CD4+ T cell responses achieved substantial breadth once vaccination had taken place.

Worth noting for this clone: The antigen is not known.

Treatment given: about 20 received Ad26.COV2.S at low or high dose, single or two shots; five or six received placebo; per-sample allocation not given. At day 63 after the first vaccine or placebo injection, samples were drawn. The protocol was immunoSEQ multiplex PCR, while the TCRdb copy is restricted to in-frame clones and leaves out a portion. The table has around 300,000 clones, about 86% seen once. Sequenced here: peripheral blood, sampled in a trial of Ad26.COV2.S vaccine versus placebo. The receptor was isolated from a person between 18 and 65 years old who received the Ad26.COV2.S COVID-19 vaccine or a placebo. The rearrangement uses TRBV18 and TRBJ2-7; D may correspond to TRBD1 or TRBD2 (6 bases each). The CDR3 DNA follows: TGTGCCAGCTCAGAAGGTAAAGGGGGGATGTCCGAGCAGTACTTC. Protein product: CASSEGKGGMSEQYF.